This T cell receptor (beta chain) comes out of a study of T cell responses to AZD1222 COVID-19 vaccine. Overall study results and limits: Sampled repertoires all dated from after the peak T cell response.

A word on this clone: The antigen remains unidentified.

V lost 4 bases to trimming and J lost 5 bases; unmatched junction nucleotides: 5. This CDR3 region has 14 residues. Germline V gene sequence: CDR1 GTSNPN, CDR2 SVGIG (reference sequence). Repertoires were generated with immunoSEQ multiplex PCR, while TCRdb's copy carries only in-frame clones and drops some. Of under 170,000 clones listed, around 94% are singletons. The source material was peripheral blood, sampled on day 0 of AZD1222 vaccination. The source of this sequence is an adult in good health. This sequence joins TRBV30 and TRBJ2-3; 11 bases map to TRBD1. The CDR3 loop is CAWTRGQGEDTQYF. CDR3 sequence (DNA): TGTGCCTGGACTCGGGGACAGGGGGAAGATACGCAGTATTTT.